This entry lists 25 T cell receptor beta chains sequenced from one sample in a study of blood T cell repertoires in COVID-19. Sequencing was performed with immunoSEQ multiplex PCR; in TCRdb, only in-frame clones are kept and a portion is missing. The sample consists of 150,000 to 180,000 clones, roughly 80% of them appearing once. The sample consisted of peripheral blood. Receptors originate from a man older than 75 with acute or convalescent COVID-19.

The chain combines TRBV28 with TRBJ2-3; 8 bases match TRBD1. The CDR3 has 15 residues. CDR1 and CDR2 (germline): MDHEN, SYDVKM. V shed 7 bases and J 7 bases; nucleotides not matched to a gene: 13. CDR3 DNA sequence: TGTGCCAGCAACAAACCCGGACAGGGTAGGAATACGCAGTATTTT. Its translation: CASNKPGQGRNTQYF.

The chain joins TRBV7-9 to TRBJ2-7, with D possibly being TRBD1 (7 bases). Deletions cut 3 bases from V and 3 bases from J, with 12 bases between. The CDR3 covers 14 residues. Germline V gene data show CDR1 as SEHNR and CDR2 as FQNEAQ (reference sequence). The CDR3 sequence: CASSFGGTDYEQYV. The DNA of the CDR3 is TGTGCCAGCAGCTTTGGGGGGACAGACTACGAGCAGTACGTC.

This sequence joins TRBV11-3 and TRBJ2-5; D possibly corresponds to TRBD2 (5 bases). V gave up 6 bases and J gave up 5 bases, with 7 bases separating them. Germline V CDR1 and CDR2: SGHNT, YENEEA. The CDR3 has 11 amino acids. CDR3 sequence (DNA): TGTGCCAGCAGAAGAGGGGAGACCCAGTACTTC. Translation gives CASRRGETQYF.

The rearrangement uses TRBV19 and TRBJ1-1; tentative D call: TRBD1 (6 bases). CDR1 and CDR2 (germline): LNHDA, SQIVND (reference sequence). Deletions cut 3 bases from V and 10 bases from J, with 12 bases between. The length of the CDR3 is 12 residues. The CDR3 region has the DNA TGTGCCAGTAGTATCGACAGGTTTAGAGCTTTCTTT. Translated: CASSIDRFRAFF.

The chain employs TRBV5-1 and TRBJ1-1; D ambiguous. This CDR3 is 14 amino acids long. V lost 6 bases, J lost 2 bases, and 14 bases lay in between. Germline V gives CDR1 SGHRS, CDR2 YFSETQ. The CDR3 loop is CASTAGWSNTEAFF. CDR3 nucleotide sequence: TGCGCCAGCACCGCGGGCTGGAGTAACACTGAAGCTTTCTTT.

This clone has a handful of counts. This chain links TRBV12-3 or TRBV12-4 with TRBJ1-1; D possibly corresponds to TRBD1 (5 bases). The ends were cut back, 1 base at V and 8 bases at J, with 8 bases in the middle. CDR3 size: 12 residues. DNA of the CDR3: TGTGCCAGCAGTTTAGGGGGGAGGGAAGCTTTCTTT. Residues: CASSLGGREAFF.

This clone was detected only a few times. The rearrangement links TRBV7-2 to TRBJ2-5; tentatively, D is TRBD1 (6 bases). The ends were cut back, 5 bases at V and 0 bases at J, with 10 bases in the middle. CDR1 is SGHTA, CDR2 FQGNSA, per germline. CDR3 size: 14 residues. The CDR3 coding sequence is TGTGCCAGCAGCCCCCAGGGGAACCAAGAGACCCAGTACTTC. This sequence encodes CASSPQGNQETQYF.

This clone was found many times. This chain links TRBV27 with TRBJ2-2; D gene unclear. Per germline, CDR1 MNHEY and CDR2 SMNVEV (reference sequence). The CDR3 length is 16 residues. Deletions cut 5 bases from V and 0 bases from J, with 13 bases between. The CDR3 sequence: CASSRFLIANTGELFF. The CDR3 nucleotides are TGTGCCAGCAGTCGGTTTTTGATCGCGAACACCGGGGAGCTGTTTTTT.

CDR3 in amino acids: CASSPRSVAGADRSYEQYF. The CDR3 DNA reads as TGTGCCAGCAGCCCCAGGTCGGTAGCGGGGGCCGATCGCTCCTACGAGCAGTACTTC. This sequence joins TRBV7-2 and TRBJ2-7; 9 bases match TRBD2. The V segment lost 5 bases and the J segment 0 bases; nucleotides outside the gene matches: 17. The CDR3 is made up of 19 amino acids. CDR1 and CDR2 (germline): SGHTA, FQGNSA.

This rearrangement joins TRBV30 to TRBJ2-3; tentatively, D is TRBD2 (7 bases). Trimming took off 8 bases at V and 4 bases at J, with 16 bases between the two ends. Germline assignment: CDR1 GTSNPN and CDR2 SVGIG (reference sequence). This CDR3 region has 13 residues. The CDR3 DNA follows: TGTGCCGGTAACCCGGGGGGCGCAGATACGCAGTATTTT. Translation: CAGNPGGADTQYF. Together with reference TRBV30 and TRBJ2-3, the CDR3 gives the full variable domain: SQTIHQWPATLVQPVGSPLSLECTVEGTSNPNLYWYRQAAGRGLQLLFYSVGIGQISSEVPQNLSASRPQDRQFILSSKKLLLSDSGFYLCAGNPGGADTQYFGPGTRLTVL.

The CDR3 region has the DNA TGTGCCAGCAGCCCTCCGACAGGGATGGGCCAAGAGACCCAGTACTTC. This encodes CASSPPTGMGQETQYF. V and J are TRBV6-2 or TRBV6-3 and TRBJ2-5, with 7 bases that match TRBD1. The CDR3 length is 16 residues. J was trimmed by 1 base and V by 6 bases; bases with no gene match: 11. Germline values: CDR1 MNHEY, CDR2 SVGEGT.

V is TRBV3-1 (or the pseudogene TRBV3-2) and J is TRBJ2-7; TRBD1 agrees at 9 bases. With V trimmed by 4 bases and J by 4 bases, 8 bases remained unmatched. The germline V gene has CDR1 LGHDT and CDR2 YNNKEL (reference sequence). There are 15 residues in the CDR3. CDR3 in amino acids: CASSLRGTGLYEQYF. In DNA, the CDR3 is TGTGCCAGCAGCCTTCGGGGGACAGGGCTTTACGAGCAGTACTTC.

The table lists this clone with many counts. The rearrangement links TRBV19 to TRBJ2-3; D uncertain. This CDR3 spans 11 amino acids. The V gene lost 6 bases and the J gene lost 5 bases, with 6 bases spanning the gap. The germline V gene encodes CDR1 LNHDA and CDR2 SQIVND (reference sequence). CDR3 protein: CASSPGDTQYF. CDR3 nucleotides: TGTGCCAGTAGCCCGGGAGATACGCAGTATTTT.

The rearrangement links TRBV6-2 or TRBV6-3 to TRBJ2-7, with a possible D match to TRBD1 (6 bases). V gave up 8 bases and J gave up 1 base, with 15 bases separating them. The CDR3 length is 14 residues. In germline, CDR1 is MNHEY, CDR2 SVGEGT. CDR3 loop: CASRRDMESYEQYF. The CDR3 bases are TGTGCCAGCCGCCGGGACATGGAGTCCTACGAGCAGTACTTC.

The chain links TRBV7-9 to TRBJ1-1, with TRBD1 identical over 11 bases. The CDR3 contains 16 residues. The ends lost 6 bases at V and 1 base at J; junction bases unmatched: 7. Germline loops: CDR1 SEHNR, CDR2 FQNEAQ (reference sequence). CDR3 sequence: CASRPGQGAGNTEAFF. The DNA for the CDR3 is TGTGCCAGCAGACCTGGACAGGGGGCAGGGAACACTGAAGCTTTCTTT.

V usage is TRBV19 and J usage is TRBJ1-5; a weak D match, TRBD1 (5 bases). Germline V CDR1 and CDR2: LNHDA, SQIVND (reference sequence). Trimming stripped 3 bases from V and 2 bases from J, with 8 bases between. There are 14 residues in the CDR3. The CDR3 reads CASSMKQGNQPQHF. The CDR3 region has the DNA TGTGCCAGTAGTATGAAACAGGGCAATCAGCCCCAGCATTTT.

This sequence joins TRBV7-9 and TRBJ2-7; perhaps TRBD1 as D (6 bases). The germline CDR1 and CDR2 sequences are SEHNR and FQNEAQ (reference sequence). Trimming removed 5 bases at V and 2 bases at J, with 10 bases between. The CDR3 is made up of 13 amino acids. The CDR3 sequence is CASSPWTAYEQYF. The CDR3 DNA sequence: TGTGCCAGCAGCCCTTGGACAGCCTACGAGCAGTACTTC.

V and J are TRBV4-2 and TRBJ2-2, with 9 nucleotides matching TRBD1. Germline values: CDR1 LGHNA, CDR2 YNFKEQ. Germline trimming cut 2 bases from V and 7 bases from J; bases unmatched to any gene: 8. CDR3 length: 16 amino acids. This CDR3 is CASSQPGQGEGGELFF. CDR3 DNA: TGTGCCAGCAGCCAACCGGGACAGGGAGAGGGCGGGGAGCTGTTTTTT.

The J gene is TRBJ1-5, the V gene TRBV10-3; D gene ambiguous. Germline V gives CDR1 ENHRY, CDR2 SYGVKD. The V end lost 3 bases, the J end lost 7 bases, and 16 bases lay between the germline ends. This CDR3 spans 15 amino acids. This chain's CDR3 is CAISDRVSGAQPQHF. CDR3 coding DNA: TGTGCCATCAGTGATCGCGTATCGGGAGCGCAGCCCCAGCATTTT.

The chain is built from TRBV20-1 and TRBJ1-3; D unresolved. In germline, CDR1 is DFQATT, CDR2 SNEGSKA (reference sequence). The length of the CDR3 is 14 residues. The V end was cut by 3 bases, the J end by 0 bases, with 9 bases between. The CDR3 region has the DNA TGCAGTGCTAGTAAACGAGCCTCTGGAAACACCATATATTTT. It is translated as CSASKRASGNTIYF.

The sample holds many counts of this clone. V is TRBV24-1 and J is TRBJ2-3, with a weak D call TRBD2 (6 bases). CDR3 length equals 13 residues. The germline V gene has CDR1 KGHDR and CDR2 SFDVKD. Between the trimmed V and J ends, which lost 9 bases and 2 bases, there was a span of 11 bases. CDR3 DNA sequence: TGTGCCACCCCCCGGGGACTCACAGATACGCAGTATTTT. Amino acids: CATPRGLTDTQYF.

The V gene is TRBV7-7, the J gene TRBJ2-4; 14 bases fit TRBD2. V shed 10 bases and J 0 bases; nucleotides not matched to a gene: 8. CDR3 length: 17 amino acids. Germline CDR1 SSHAT, CDR2 FNYEAQ (reference sequence). The CDR3 is CATGAGTSGGAKNIQYF. The CDR3, as DNA: TGTGCCACGGGGGCCGGGACTAGCGGGGGAGCCAAAAACATTCAGTACTTC.

The chain has TRBV20-1 and TRBJ2-1, with 9 bases fitting TRBD2. Germline V lookup: CDR1 DFQATT, CDR2 SNEGSKA (reference sequence). This CDR3 spans 15 amino acids. The V gene end was trimmed by 3 bases and the J gene end by 3 bases; junction bases not matched to a gene: 6. CDR3 residues: CSASSAGGFYNEQFF. The CDR3 DNA follows: TGCAGTGCTAGTTCGGCGGGGGGGTTCTACAATGAGCAGTTCTTC.

This sequence joins TRBV29-1 and TRBJ2-7; D is possibly TRBD2 (5 bases). The V and J ends lost 7 bases and 3 bases respectively, with 13 bases between them. From germline, CDR1 is SQVTM and CDR2 ANQGSEA. The CDR3 is 12 amino acids. DNA for the CDR3: TGCAGCGCCGGTGGAGGCAGCTACGAGCAGTACTTC. It is translated as CSAGGGSYEQYF.

V usage is TRBV7-2 and J usage is TRBJ1-2; 9 positions match TRBD1. Germline V lookup: CDR1 SGHTA, CDR2 FQGNSA. The CDR3 spans 16 residues. Trimming took 1 base from V and 4 from J; bases not matched to a gene: 7. DNA of the CDR3: TGTGCCAGCAGCTTAGAACCGGGACAGGGACTCTATGGCTACACCTTC. Translated: CASSLEPGQGLYGYTF.